Shown below are 20 T cell receptor beta chains from a single sample sequenced in a study of blood T cells in healthy people across ages. Alongside a J-beta primer mix, a sample-barcoded 5' primer served in a second PCR lasting roughly 7 to 11 cycles. TCRdb called the 5' RACE reads again in MiXCR, with one record for every CDR3 protein. The sample has almost 550,000 distinct CDR3 sequences, 20% to 30% seen once; the top ten hold less than 9%. This same sample was also part of a study on T cells of mothers and their children.

The specimen was blood. Receptors originate from a boy aged 5 to 17 in good health.

In DNA form, the CDR3 reads TGCAGTGCTAGACTCCGGGACAGGGTCACTGAAGCTTTCTTT. It encodes CSARLRDRVTEAFF. The genes are TRBV20-1 and TRBJ1-1, with TRBD1 matching over 9 bases. Germline trimming cut 2 bases from V and 4 bases from J; bases unmatched to any gene: 5. The CDR3 has 14 residues. CDR1 is DFQATT and CDR2 is SNEGSKA in the germline V gene (reference sequence).

In this sample, this clonotype turned up a few times. The chain recombines TRBV10-3 with TRBJ1-1, with TRBD1 matching 8 bases. The CDR3 loop spans 15 amino acids. After removal of 4 bases from V and 1 base from J, the junction contained 5 bases not matched to a gene. Germline V gives CDR1 ENHRY, CDR2 SYGVKD. This CDR3 is CAISGRQGRNTEAFF. The DNA of the CDR3 is TGTGCCATCAGTGGGAGACAGGGGAGGAACACTGAAGCTTTCTTT.

This chain uses TRBV7-8 with TRBJ2-5; 13 nucleotides match TRBD2. The J call is doubtful: the DNA matches TRBJ2-1 better. The CDR3 is 16 amino acids. Germline V lookup: CDR1 SGHVS, CDR2 FQNEAQ. The DNA for the CDR3 is TGTGCCAGCAGCGGCAGACTAGCGGGGGGCCACAATGAGCAGTTCTTC. Translated, it gives CASSGRLAGGHNEQFF.

This clonotype occurred a few times. The chain joins TRBV20-1 to TRBJ1-2, with a tentative D call TRBD1 (5 bases). Looked up from germline, CDR1 is DFQATT and CDR2 is SNEGSKA (reference sequence). CDR3 length equals 14 residues. V was trimmed by 0 bases and J by 4 bases, leaving 12 bases between them. Here the CDR3 DNA reads TGCAGTGCTAGAGATGTGGGGCAGGGCTATGGCTACACCTTC. It translates to CSARDVGQGYGYTF.

The table lists this clonotype with many counts. The genes are TRBV5-1 and TRBJ2-1, with a weak D call TRBD1 (6 bases). This CDR3 contains 15 residues. Germline V gene data show CDR1 as SGHRS and CDR2 as YFSETQ. The V gene lost 4 bases and the J gene lost 7 bases, with 18 bases spanning the gap. CDR3 nucleotide sequence: TGCGCCAGCAGCGGGACAACCCTTTTGGGGAATGAGCAGTTCTTC. As protein: CASSGTTLLGNEQFF. The variable domain in full, completed from reference TRBV5-1 and TRBJ2-1, reads KAGVTQTPRYLIKTRGQQVTLSCSPISGHRSVSWYQQTPGQGLQFLFEYFSETQRNKGNFPGRFSGRQFSNSRSEMNVSTLELGDSALYLCASSGTTLLGNEQFFGPGTRLTVL.

The CDR3 is CASSLESGLNNEQFF. For the CDR3, the DNA is TGTGCCAGCAGTTTAGAGTCAGGGCTAAACAATGAGCAGTTCTTC. The chain links TRBV12-3 or TRBV12-4 to TRBJ2-1, with D perhaps TRBD1 (5 bases). The germline V and J ends were trimmed by 1 base and 5 bases, with 12 bases remaining between them. The CDR3 consists of 15 residues.

The rearrangement uses TRBV2 and TRBJ2-5; D is possibly TRBD1 (5 bases). The germline V gene has CDR1 SNHLY and CDR2 FYNNEI. Trimming cost V 0 bases and J 1 base, with 12 bases left between them. This CDR3 has 16 residues. The CDR3 here is CASSEALGRLQETQYF. CDR3 nucleotides: TGTGCCAGCAGTGAAGCGCTGGGGCGCCTCCAAGAGACCCAGTACTTC. The full variable domain, in which reference TRBV2 and TRBJ2-5 provide the parts outside the CDR3, is EPEVTQTPSHQVTQMGQEVILRCVPISNHLYFYWYRQILGQKVEFLVSFYNNEISEKSEIFDDQFSVERPDGSNFTLKIRSTKLEDSAMYFCASSEALGRLQETQYFGPGTRLLVL.

This clonotype was observed a few times. V and J are TRBV20-1 and TRBJ2-5; 8 bases agree with TRBD1. In germline, CDR1 is DFQATT, CDR2 SNEGSKA (reference sequence). This CDR3 is built from 14 residues. J lost 4 bases, V lost 1 base, and 5 bases had no gene match. CDR3 in amino acids: CSARVTGGRETQYF. The CDR3, as DNA: TGCAGTGCTAGAGTCACAGGGGGAAGAGAGACCCAGTACTTC.

V gene TRBV20-1 combines with J gene TRBJ2-7; D not resolved. The CDR3 totals 14 residues. Germline loops: CDR1 DFQATT, CDR2 SNEGSKA (reference sequence). Trimming took 2 bases from V and 4 from J, leaving 15 bases between them. Written as DNA, the CDR3 is TGCAGTGCTAGATTGACCGGCTTCGGGTACGAGCAGTACTTC. This codes for CSARLTGFGYEQYF.

The J gene is TRBJ2-2, the V gene TRBV7-9, with 9 bases lining up with TRBD2. The CDR3 is 14 amino acids. From germline, CDR1 is SEHNR and CDR2 FQNEAQ (reference sequence). The J segment lost 6 bases and the V segment lost 5 bases, leaving 4 bases of the junction unmatched. The CDR3 region has the DNA TGTGCCAGCAGCCCGGGACTAGCATCCGGGGAGCTGTTTTTT. Its protein product is CASSPGLASGELFF.

This clonotype was observed a single time. The rearrangement links TRBV28 to TRBJ1-2, with 8 bases aligning to TRBD1. CDR1 and CDR2 from the germline V gene are MDHEN and SYDVKM. J gave up 2 bases and V 5 bases, and 7 bases lay outside the gene matches. This CDR3 has 15 amino acids. CDR3 sequence (DNA): TGTGCCAGCAGTGCGACAGGGGAGCTGAACTATGGCTACACCTTC. It encodes CASSATGELNYGYTF.

A few counts support this clonotype. This chain connects TRBV12-3 or TRBV12-4 to TRBJ1-5, with D uncertain. V was cut by 6 bases and J by 7 bases, with 16 bases left in between. This CDR3 contains 14 residues. The CDR3 DNA is TGTGCCAGCAGCCCAACTGAGTCGGGGCAGCCCCAGCATTTT. Amino acid sequence: CASSPTESGQPQHF.

The J gene is TRBJ1-2, the V gene TRBV29-1; 7 bases are a match to TRBD1. The germline V gene encodes CDR1 SQVTM and CDR2 ANQGSEA. Germline trimming cut 6 bases from V and 6 bases from J; bases unmatched to any gene: 7. The CDR3 sequence is 12 residues long. The CDR3 DNA is TGCAGCGTCCCGACAGGGACGGATGGCTACACCTTC. Translated, it gives CSVPTGTDGYTF.

This clonotype has a single count. The chain carries TRBV4-3 and TRBJ2-7; TRBD2 matches 7 bases. The CDR3 runs 16 residues. Trimming cost V 5 bases and J 3 bases; bases outside gene matches: 13. The germline V gene has CDR1 LGHNA and CDR2 YSLEER. Here the CDR3 reads CASSSGLADRNYEQYF. Written as DNA, the CDR3 is TGCGCCAGCAGCTCAGGTCTAGCGGATAGGAACTACGAGCAGTACTTC.

Written as DNA, the CDR3 is TGTGCCAGCAGTGAACCGCGAGGCTTGGGCTATGGCTACACCTTC. Translation: CASSEPRGLGYGYTF. This chain joins TRBV2 and TRBJ1-2; D unclear. The ends were cut back, 2 bases at V and 4 bases at J, with 14 bases in the middle. The CDR3 runs to 15 residues. Germline lookup yields CDR1 SNHLY and CDR2 FYNNEI.

The V and J genes are TRBV2 and TRBJ2-3; D tentatively fits TRBD1 or TRBD2 (5 bases each). The germline V gene encodes CDR1 SNHLY and CDR2 FYNNEI. Trimming shortened V by 5 bases and J by 0 bases, and 15 bases separated the two germline ends. CDR3 size: 16 residues. DNA of the CDR3: TGTGCCAGCAGTCCCCGGGGCCCTGGGAGCACAGATACGCAGTATTTT. Protein product: CASSPRGPGSTDTQYF.

The table lists this clonotype with a few counts. J is TRBJ2-1 and V is TRBV6-2 or TRBV6-3; D gene unclear. The CDR3 has 14 residues. The germline gives CDR1 MNHEY, CDR2 SVGEGT. The V end was cut by 1 base, the J end by 6 bases, with 10 bases between. CDR3 coding DNA: TGTGCCAGCAGTTACTACAGAACGGTCAATGAGCAGTTCTTC. Protein sequence: CASSYYRTVNEQFF.

This clonotype was found many times. Here the CDR3 reads CASSLPTGVETQYF. CDR3 bases: TGTGCCAGCAGTTTACCAACAGGGGTAGAGACCCAGTACTTC. The chain is built from TRBV28 and TRBJ2-5, with 7 bases matching TRBD1. Losses at the gene ends were 2 bases for V and 4 bases for J; bases not matched to a gene: 4. Germline V CDR1 and CDR2: MDHEN, SYDVKM. This CDR3 region has 14 residues. The full variable domain, its missing parts supplied by reference TRBV28 and TRBJ2-5, is DVKVTQSSRYLVKRTGEKVFLECVQDMDHENMFWYRQDPGLGLRLIYFSYDVKMKEKGDIPEGYSVSREKKERFSLILESASTNQTSMYLCASSLPTGVETQYFGPGTRLLVL.

This clonotype was observed a few times. The genes are TRBV6-2 or TRBV6-3 and TRBJ1-2, with TRBD1 matching 9 bases. The CDR3 has 19 residues. With V trimmed by 4 bases and J by 6 bases, 21 bases remained unmatched. CDR1 is MNHEY and CDR2 is SVGEGT in the germline V gene. CDR3 in DNA: TGTGCCAGCAGTTCTCCTCCCGGGACAGGGTTGGATTGGCCCCATGGCTACACCTTC. The encoded protein is CASSSPPGTGLDWPHGYTF.

The chain has TRBV14 and TRBJ2-7; no firm D call. Germline CDR1 and CDR2: SGHDN and FVKESK. The CDR3 consists of 11 residues. Between the trimmed V and J ends, which lost 1 base and 7 bases, there was a span of 5 bases. The CDR3, as DNA: TGTGCCAGCAGCCAAGTCACGGAGCAGTACTTC. Residues: CASSQVTEQYF.